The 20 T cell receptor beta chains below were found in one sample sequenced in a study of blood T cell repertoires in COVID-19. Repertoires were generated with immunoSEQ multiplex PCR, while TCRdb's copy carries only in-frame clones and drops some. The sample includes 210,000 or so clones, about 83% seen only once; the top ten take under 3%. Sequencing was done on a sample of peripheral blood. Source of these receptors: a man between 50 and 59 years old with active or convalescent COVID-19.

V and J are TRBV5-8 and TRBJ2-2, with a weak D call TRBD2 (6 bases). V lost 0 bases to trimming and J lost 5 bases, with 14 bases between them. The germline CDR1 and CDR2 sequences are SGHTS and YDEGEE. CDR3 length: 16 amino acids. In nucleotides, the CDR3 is TGTGCCAGCAGCTTGGCCGTGCTAGCGCGGACCGGGGAGCTGTTTTTT. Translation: CASSLAVLARTGELFF.

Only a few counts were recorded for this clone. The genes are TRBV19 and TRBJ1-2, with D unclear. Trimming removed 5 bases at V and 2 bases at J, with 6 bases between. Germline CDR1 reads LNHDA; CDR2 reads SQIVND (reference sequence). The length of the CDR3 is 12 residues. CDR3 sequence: CASSRQNYGYTF. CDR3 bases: TGTGCCAGTAGTCGACAAAACTATGGCTACACCTTC.

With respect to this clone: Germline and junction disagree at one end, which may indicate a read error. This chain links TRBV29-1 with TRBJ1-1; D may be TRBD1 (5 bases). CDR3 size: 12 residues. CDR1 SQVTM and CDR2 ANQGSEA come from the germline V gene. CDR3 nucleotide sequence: TGCAGCGTTGGTCGGGGGAACGCTGAAGCTTTCTTT. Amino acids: CSVGRGNAEAFF. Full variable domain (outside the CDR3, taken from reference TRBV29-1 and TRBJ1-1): SAVISQKPSRDICQRGTSLTIQCQVDSQVTMMFWYRQQPGQSLTLIATANQGSEATYESGFVIDKFPISRPNLTFSTLTVSNMSPEDSSIYLCSVGRGNAEAFFGQGTRLTVV.

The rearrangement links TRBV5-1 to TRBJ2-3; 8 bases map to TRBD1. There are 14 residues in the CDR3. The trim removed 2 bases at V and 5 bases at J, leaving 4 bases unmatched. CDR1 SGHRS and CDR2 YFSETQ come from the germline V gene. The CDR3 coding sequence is TGCGCCAGCAGCTTCGGACAGGGCGTAGATACGCAGTATTTT. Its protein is CASSFGQGVDTQYF.

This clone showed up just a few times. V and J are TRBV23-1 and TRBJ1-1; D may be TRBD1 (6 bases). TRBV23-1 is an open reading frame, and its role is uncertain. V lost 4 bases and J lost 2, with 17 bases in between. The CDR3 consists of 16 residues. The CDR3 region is CASSPSGGWGNTEAFF. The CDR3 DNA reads TGCGCCAGCAGTCCTTCGGGGGGCTGGGGAAACACTGAAGCTTTCTTT.

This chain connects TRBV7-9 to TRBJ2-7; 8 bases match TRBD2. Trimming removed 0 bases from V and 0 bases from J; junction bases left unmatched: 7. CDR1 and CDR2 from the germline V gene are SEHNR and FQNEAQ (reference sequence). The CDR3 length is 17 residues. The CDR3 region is CASSLAPGLAHSYEQYF. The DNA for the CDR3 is TGTGCCAGCAGCTTAGCGCCAGGACTAGCCCACTCCTACGAGCAGTACTTC.

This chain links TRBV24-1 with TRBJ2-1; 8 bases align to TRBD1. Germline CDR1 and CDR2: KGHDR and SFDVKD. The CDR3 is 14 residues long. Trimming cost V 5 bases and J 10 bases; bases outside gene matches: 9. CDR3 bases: TGTGCCACCAGTGCCCCGGACAGGGCTGGAGAGCAGTTCTTC. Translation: CATSAPDRAGEQFF.

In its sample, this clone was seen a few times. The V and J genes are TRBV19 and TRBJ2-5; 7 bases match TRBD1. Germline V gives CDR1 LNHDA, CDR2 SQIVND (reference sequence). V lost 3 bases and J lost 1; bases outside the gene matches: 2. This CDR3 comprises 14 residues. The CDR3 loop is CASSINRGQETQYF. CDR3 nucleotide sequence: TGTGCCAGTAGTATTAACAGGGGCCAAGAGACCCAGTACTTC.

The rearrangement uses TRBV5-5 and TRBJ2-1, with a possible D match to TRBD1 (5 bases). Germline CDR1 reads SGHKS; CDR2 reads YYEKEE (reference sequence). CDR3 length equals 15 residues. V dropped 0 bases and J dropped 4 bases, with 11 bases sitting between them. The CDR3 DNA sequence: TGTGCCAGCAGCTTGGGGCAGGGTCCGTACAATGAGCAGTTCTTC. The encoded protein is CASSLGQGPYNEQFF.

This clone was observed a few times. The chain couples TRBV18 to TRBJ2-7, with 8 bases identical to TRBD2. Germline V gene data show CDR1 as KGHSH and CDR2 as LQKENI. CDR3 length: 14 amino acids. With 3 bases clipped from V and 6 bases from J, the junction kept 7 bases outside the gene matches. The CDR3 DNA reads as TGTGCCAGCTCACCCAAGCGGGAGAGTACCGAGCAGTACTTC. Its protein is CASSPKRESTEQYF.

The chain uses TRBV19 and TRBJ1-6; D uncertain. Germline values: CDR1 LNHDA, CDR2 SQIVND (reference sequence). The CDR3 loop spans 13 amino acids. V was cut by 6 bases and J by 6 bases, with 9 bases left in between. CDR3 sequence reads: CASRASGNSPLHF. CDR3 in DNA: TGTGCCAGTAGAGCATCTGGTAATTCACCCCTCCACTTT.

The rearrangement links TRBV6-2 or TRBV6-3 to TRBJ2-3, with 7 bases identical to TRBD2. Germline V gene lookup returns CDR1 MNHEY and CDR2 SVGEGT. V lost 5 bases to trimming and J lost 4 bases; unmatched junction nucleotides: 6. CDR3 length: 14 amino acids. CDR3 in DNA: TGTGCCAGCAGTCGAGCGGGGAAGGCAGATACGCAGTATTTT. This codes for CASSRAGKADTQYF.

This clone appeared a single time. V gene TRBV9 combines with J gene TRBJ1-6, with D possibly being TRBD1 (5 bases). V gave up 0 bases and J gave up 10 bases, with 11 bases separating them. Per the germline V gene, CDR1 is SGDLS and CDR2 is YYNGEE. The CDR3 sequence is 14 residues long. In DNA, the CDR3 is TGTGCCAGCAGCGTAGCGGACATACGGTCACCCCTCCACTTT. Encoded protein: CASSVADIRSPLHF.

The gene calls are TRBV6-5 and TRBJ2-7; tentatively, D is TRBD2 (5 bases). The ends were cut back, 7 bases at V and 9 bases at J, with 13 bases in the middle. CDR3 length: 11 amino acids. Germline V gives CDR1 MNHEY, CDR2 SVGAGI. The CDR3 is CASTDGRVQYF. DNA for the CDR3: TGTGCCAGCACCGACGGGCGGGTGCAGTACTTC.

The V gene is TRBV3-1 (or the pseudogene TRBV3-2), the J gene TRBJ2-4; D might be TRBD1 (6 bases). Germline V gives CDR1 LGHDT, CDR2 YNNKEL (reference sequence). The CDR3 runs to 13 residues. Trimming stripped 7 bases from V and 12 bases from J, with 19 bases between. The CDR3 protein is CASKDHRAPHQYF. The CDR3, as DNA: TGTGCCAGCAAAGATCACAGGGCTCCCCATCAGTACTTC.

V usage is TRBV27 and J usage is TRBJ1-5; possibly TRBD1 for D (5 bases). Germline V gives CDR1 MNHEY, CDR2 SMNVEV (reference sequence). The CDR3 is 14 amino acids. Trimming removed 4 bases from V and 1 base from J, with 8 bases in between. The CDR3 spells CASSSNRSNQPQHF. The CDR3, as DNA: TGTGCCAGCAGTTCGAACAGGAGCAATCAGCCCCAGCATTTT.

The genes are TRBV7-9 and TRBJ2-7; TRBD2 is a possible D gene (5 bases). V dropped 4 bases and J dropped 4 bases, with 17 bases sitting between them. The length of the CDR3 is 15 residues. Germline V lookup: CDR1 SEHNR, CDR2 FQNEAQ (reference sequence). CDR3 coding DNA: TGTGCCAGCAGCTCGACCTCGGGAAGGGTTTACGAGCAGTACTTC. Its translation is CASSSTSGRVYEQYF.

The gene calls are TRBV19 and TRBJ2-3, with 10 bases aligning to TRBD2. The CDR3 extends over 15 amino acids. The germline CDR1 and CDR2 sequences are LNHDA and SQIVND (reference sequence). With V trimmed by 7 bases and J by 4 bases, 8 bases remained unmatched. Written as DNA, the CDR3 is TGTGCCAGTATCCGAACTAGCGGGACTGCAGATACGCAGTATTTT. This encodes CASIRTSGTADTQYF.

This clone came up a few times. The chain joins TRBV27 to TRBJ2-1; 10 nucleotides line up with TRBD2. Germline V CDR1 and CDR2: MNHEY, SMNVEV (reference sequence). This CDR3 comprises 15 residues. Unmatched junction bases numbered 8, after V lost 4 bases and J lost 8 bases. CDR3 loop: CASSSSAGGLDEQFF. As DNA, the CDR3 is TGTGCCAGCAGTTCATCAGCGGGGGGGCTAGATGAGCAGTTCTTC.

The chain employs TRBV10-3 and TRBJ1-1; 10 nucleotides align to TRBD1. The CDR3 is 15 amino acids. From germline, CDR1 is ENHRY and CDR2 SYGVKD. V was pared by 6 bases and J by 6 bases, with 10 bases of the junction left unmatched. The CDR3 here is CAIRNPGQGMAEAFF. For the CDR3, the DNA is TGTGCCATCAGAAACCCGGGACAGGGGATGGCTGAAGCTTTCTTT.